This record covers a single TCR beta chain. In germline, CDR1 is MGHDK, CDR2 SYGVNS. CDR3 length: 14 residues. With 10 bases removed from V and 6 bases from J, the gap between germline ends came to 22 bases. H&E slides confirmed each diagnosis, reviewed by two pathologists independently. Nucleic acids came from premalignant or tumor cells enriched by macro-dissection. This sample was included in a study of immune evolution from preneoplasia to lung adenocarcinoma. The assay was immunoSEQ multiplex PCR, and TCRdb's table has in-frame clones only and misses some. Among 8,500 to 14,000 clones listed, 60% to 85% were seen once.

Material: FFPE minimally invasive lung adenocarcinoma tissue. This rearrangement joins TRBV25-1 to TRBJ2-7; possibly TRBD1 for D (6 bases). The receptor was derived from a person between 60 and 80 years old with lung adenocarcinoma. This CDR3 is CANRPLTGTCEQYF. The DNA of the CDR3 is TGTGCCAACAGACCCCTGACAGGAACCTGCGAGCAGTACTTC.